This TCR beta chain was recovered during a study of human T cells and chemical hapten exposure. The time point: patch test 2, 6 weeks after DPC sensitization. Sample treatment: therapeutic diphenylcyclopropenone sensitization with weekly scalp DPC. TCRdb ran MiXCR on the RACE reads and lists one entry per CDR3 protein. The table includes around 130,000 distinct CDR3 sequences, 12% detected once. Sample: whole blood, taken in connection with sensitization to the hapten diphenylcyclopropenone (DPC). The receptor's source is a woman aged 45-60 years with alopecia areata. Some clones in this sample may be carry-over from other donors' samples.

The DNA of the CDR3 is TGCAGTGCTAGCCTGGGGGGAGTGGGGGAGACCCAGTACTTC. It specifies CSASLGGVGETQYF. V and J are TRBV20-1 and TRBJ2-5; D perhaps matches TRBD2 (6 bases). CDR1 and CDR2 (germline): DFQATT, SNEGSKA (reference sequence). The CDR3 is 14 amino acids. V was trimmed by 3 bases and J by 5 bases, leaving 16 bases between them.